This T cell receptor (beta chain) was obtained from a study of blood T cells in healthy people across ages. Germline CDR1 reads MNHNS; CDR2 reads SASEGT. CDR3 length: 17 amino acids. V lost 4 bases and J 0 bases, leaving 15 bases between the germline ends. Primers used in a second PCR of about 7 to 12 cycles were a sample-barcoded 5' primer and a J-beta primer mix. Sequencing yielded, for each sample, at least 3 million paired-end reads carrying CDR3. A single record per CDR3 protein comes from TCRdb applying MiXCR to the 5' RACE reads. This table holds approximately 780,000 distinct CDR3 sequences, 25% to 30% found once. This same sample was also taken into another study, of T cells of mothers and their children. As that study records: The donors comprised about 6 children and their three healthy Caucasian mothers.

The chain is built from TRBV6-1 and TRBJ2-2, with D maybe TRBD2 (5 bases). The sequenced sample consisted of blood. This sequence was found in a boy younger than 18 in good health. The CDR3 DNA follows: TGTGCCAGCAGTGCCGGTCGGCTAGCCACGAACACCGGGGAGCTGTTTTTT. This gives the protein CASSAGRLATNTGELFF.